This entry describes one T cell receptor beta chain. The target of this receptor is not known. Base-call qualities are not available, and no considerably larger clone is one nucleotide away. At diagnosis, peripheral blood, uninvolved tumor-adjacent lung and tumor were collected and were preserved as a mix of fresh-frozen and FFPE material. Blood samples were analyzed as peripheral blood mononuclear cells for TCR repertoire profiling. This sample stems from a study of T cells in localized non-small cell lung cancer (dated by TCRdb to about 2020). Context from the whole study: Comparing tumors with uninvolved tumor-adjacent lungs, the study looked at the T cell repertoires of about 240 patients with early-stage NSCLC. The cohort was made up of under 250 treatment-naive NSCLC patients whose localized lung tumors had been resected. Of the NSCLC patients, about 130 were male and about 97 were female, and the mean age was approximately 66 years.

What the authors observed across the whole study: Because multi-region tumor sequencing was not performed, intratumor heterogeneity could not be ruled out. Uninvolved tumor-adjacent lung showed the highest T cell clonality, higher than tumor, which suggests more focused antigenic responses in the uninvolved tumor-adjacent lung. Because the study design was exploratory, TCR variables were selected using unadjusted p-values without false-discovery rate correction. Of the top 100 tumor clones, a median of 57 were detected in paired uninvolved adjacent lung; over 25 were also among that lung's top 100. Higher blood T cell density associated with longer overall survival, while higher adjacent-lung clonality associated with shorter survival.

The immunoSEQ Assay was used to sequence TCR beta CDR3 regions from DNA. Per the authors' processing: To compute T cell density, TCR beta template counts were normalized to usable DNA, which was estimated by amplifying housekeeping genes. The preseqR package was used to estimate richness by extrapolating to 400,000 templates for PBMC samples and to 120,000 templates for tissue samples. Clonality was defined by subtracting Pielou's evenness from one. Differential abundance testing on productive amino-acid clonotypes, with a minimum total count of 5 and an alpha of 0.1, was used to identify tissue-enriched TCRs. Repertoire overlap between compartments was quantified with the Jaccard Index and Morisita Overlap Index. TCR beta CDR3s were clustered by GLIPH together with public tetramer-defined viral CDR3s, and at least three viral sequences plus V-gene enrichment were required for viral motifs. In TCRdb, the immuneACCESS table is reduced to in-frame sequences with V and J assigned. These tables do not hold every clone; where another copy was compared, an unresolved V gene accounts for under half, and the others remain unexplained. V, J and clone size are those of that table, while D and trimming were read from the DNA. A total of tens of thousands of clones appear in this sample, roughly 80% of them only once. The ten largest account for approximately 15% of the sample.

Trimming costs V 3 bases and J 12 bases, and their ends lie 12 bases apart. Looking up the germline V gene (reference sequence) yields CDR1 LNHDA and CDR2 SQIVND. The CDR3 numbers 11 residues from cysteine through phenylalanine. The only DNA kept is the CDR3, 33 bases in frame from the first base. Rearrangement joined TRBV19 to TRBJ2-7; no D gene call is confident. The specimen was peripheral blood, collected before any cancer treatment. The TCR comes from a male donor aged 60 or over with stage III squamous cell lung carcinoma. At the DNA level, the sequence is TGTGCCAGTAGTATTGATAGGAGCTGGTACTTC. Its protein product is CASSIDRSWYF.